This TCR beta chain was sequenced during a study of human T cells and chemical hapten exposure. As to time point: healthy volunteer bleed at 2 weeks. Unfractionated whole blood was the source of the extracted total RNA. Looked up from germline, CDR1 is LGHNA and CDR2 is YSLEER. The V and J ends lost 0 bases and 0 bases respectively, with 14 bases between them. The CDR3 extends over 17 amino acids. There are many counts of this clonotype. Each CDR3 protein gets one entry after TCRdb re-called the RACE reads with MiXCR. The sample carries 130,000 or so distinct CDR3 sequences, about 9% recorded once. The chain joins TRBV4-3 to TRBJ1-1; D may be TRBD1 (6 bases). The receptor comes from a male donor in good health. Some clones in this sample may be carry-over from other donors' samples. Sequenced material: whole blood. The CDR3 loop reads CASSQDHQGFVNTEAFF. The CDR3 DNA follows: TGCGCCAGCAGCCAAGATCATCAGGGGTTTGTGAACACTGAAGCTTTCTTT.